Each of the 11 T cell receptor beta chains below was sequenced from the same sample in a study of cytomegalovirus exposure and HLA in healthy donors. A multiplex PCR was run with 60 Vbeta primers and 13 Jbeta primers. Clones were read by immunoSEQ multiplex PCR, and TCRdb kept only the in-frame ones, dropping some. The sample has some 74,000 clones; around 80% are singletons. Sequencing was performed on PBMCs. The receptors come from a male donor in good health and CMV-seronegative.

The rearrangement joins TRBV27 to TRBJ2-1; TRBD2 agrees at 9 bases. This CDR3 has 15 amino acids. The germline V gene has CDR1 MNHEY and CDR2 SMNVEV (reference sequence). V lost 7 bases and J lost 4; bases outside the gene matches: 8. CDR3 coding DNA: TGTGCCAGCATCAAGGGACTAGCAGATTACAATGAGCAGTTCTTC. This gives the protein CASIKGLADYNEQFF.

The V and J genes are TRBV15 and TRBJ2-7; D gene ambiguous. Per the germline V gene, CDR1 is LNHNV and CDR2 is YYDKDF (reference sequence). V was shortened by 0 bases and J by 6 bases, with 12 bases between the two germline ends. CDR3 length: 14 residues. In nucleotides, the CDR3 is TGTGCCACCAGCAGAGAACTCGAGACACGCGAGCAGTACTTC. It specifies CATSRELETREQYF.

V gene TRBV7-2 combines with J gene TRBJ1-6; D is undetermined. CDR3 length equals 13 residues. V lost 7 bases, J lost 9 bases, and 13 bases lay in between. CDR1 is SGHTA, CDR2 FQGNSA, per germline. The CDR3 sequence: CASTISRSSPLHF. The CDR3 coding sequence is TGTGCCAGCACCATCAGTCGGAGTTCACCCCTCCACTTT.

A single count supports this clone. The chain links TRBV9 to TRBJ2-1, with D perhaps matching TRBD2 (6 bases). Trimming took off 0 bases at V and 2 bases at J, with 15 bases between the two ends. This CDR3 comprises 17 residues. The V gene's germline CDR1 is SGDLS and CDR2 YYNGEE. The CDR3 reads CASSVEVGGGTYNEQFF. The CDR3 bases are TGTGCCAGCAGCGTAGAGGTCGGGGGAGGAACCTACAATGAGCAGTTCTTC.

V and J are TRBV10-3 and TRBJ2-2, with 8 bases identical to TRBD2. CDR1 is ENHRY, CDR2 SYGVKD, per germline. Trimming at V came to 11 bases and at J to 5 bases, leaving 10 bases not matched to a gene. CDR3 length equals 14 residues. The CDR3 here is CAVISGTPTGELFF. In DNA, the CDR3 is TGTGCCGTTATTAGCGGGACCCCAACCGGGGAGCTGTTTTTT.

This chain links TRBV30 with TRBJ1-3; D remains unclear. Trimming removed 3 bases from V and 4 bases from J, with 10 bases in between. Per the germline V gene, CDR1 is GTSNPN and CDR2 is SVGIG (reference sequence). The CDR3 is 13 amino acids. CDR3 DNA: TGTGCCTGGAGGTCGGGTTCGGGAAACACCATATATTTT. Protein product: CAWRSGSGNTIYF.

This clone was recorded a few times. The CDR3 coding sequence is TGTGCCAGCAGCCAAGAAATCGATAGATGGGGCTACACCTTC. This codes for CASSQEIDRWGYTF. The V gene is TRBV4-2, the J gene TRBJ1-2; D is undetermined. The CDR3 sequence is 14 residues long. Germline-derived CDR1 and CDR2 are LGHNA and YNFKEQ. Trimming took off 0 bases at V and 8 bases at J, with 13 bases between the two ends.

The V gene is TRBV30, the J gene TRBJ2-7; D possibly corresponds to TRBD2 (6 bases). The CDR3 loop spans 13 amino acids. Looked up from germline, CDR1 is GTSNPN and CDR2 is SVGIG (reference sequence). The germline V and J ends were trimmed by 4 bases and 6 bases, with 16 bases remaining between them. CDR3 DNA: TGTGCCTGGAATGTAACTAGCCCCCGCGAGCAGTACTTC. Translation: CAWNVTSPREQYF.

This sequence joins TRBV19 and TRBJ1-2; possible D gene TRBD1, 6 bases. V shed 5 bases and J shed 4 bases, with 23 bases lying between them. Germline V lookup: CDR1 LNHDA, CDR2 SQIVND (reference sequence). There are 17 residues in the CDR3. Here the CDR3 reads CASSYNTGTPLGYGYTF. CDR3 bases: TGTGCCAGTAGTTATAACACCGGGACACCCCTTGGCTATGGCTACACCTTC.

A note on this clone: At one end the junction does not follow the germline gene, possibly because of a read error. The chain recombines TRBV4-3 with TRBJ1-2; D uncertain. There are 15 residues in the CDR3. Germline CDR1 LGHNA, CDR2 YSLEER. This chain's CDR3 is CASSHPHTDPYGYPF. DNA of the CDR3: TGCGCCAGCAGCCACCCTCACACAGATCCCTATGGCTACCCCTTC.

Details on this clone: The junction differs from germline at one of its ends, possibly a read error. The chain recombines TRBV29-1 with TRBJ1-2; 11 nucleotides agree with TRBD1. The CDR3 is made up of 16 amino acids. Per the germline V gene, CDR1 is SQVTM and CDR2 is ANQGSEA. In nucleotides, the CDR3 is TGCAGCGTTGAAGTAAGAGGACAGGGGGCGACGGGTGGCTACCCCTTC. Its protein product is CSVEVRGQGATGGYPF.